This record covers a single T cell receptor beta chain. Its antigen is currently unknown. This record comes from a study of T cell repertoires in cytomegalovirus infection. Across the whole study: Signatures in public TCR beta sequences pointed to both CMV infection and matching HLA type.

Using its own MiXCR run on the reads, TCRdb lists one record per CDR3 protein. The sample holds approximately 750,000 distinct CDR3 sequences, roughly a third seen once. General study results and limits: CMV-specific HLA-C-restricted TCR beta clonotypes dominated the ex vivo response. Cumulated frequencies of public TCR beta families served to identify carriers of CMV plus the relevant HLA.

Trimming removed 7 bases from V and 2 bases from J; junction bases left unmatched: 9. CDR1 DFQATT and CDR2 SNEGSKA come from the germline V gene (reference sequence). The CDR3 totals 14 residues. The sequence derives from a human donor in good health (CMV status not recorded). Some clones in this sample may be carry-over from other donors' samples. This chain links TRBV20-1 with TRBJ2-7, with TRBD1 matching over 9 bases. The sample comprised PBMCs. CDR3: CSVPQTGGTYEQYF. The DNA of the CDR3 is TGCAGTGTCCCGCAGACAGGGGGGACCTACGAGCAGTACTTC.